The source of this T cell receptor (beta chain) is a study of PD-L1 blockade in urothelial cancer. This table comes from immunoSEQ multiplex PCR, and its TCRdb copy is limited to in-frame clones, with some not included. This table has about 76,000 clones, roughly 90% appearing once. Time point reported: pretreatment peripheral blood. The TCR comes from a man aged 65 to 79 with urothelial cancer. Sequencing used PBMCs, obtained around atezolizumab (anti-PD-L1) treatment.

CDR3 nucleotides: TGCAGCGTATCTAGCGGGAGGGCCAATGAGCAGTTCTTC. Its translation is CSVSSGRANEQFF. The chain joins TRBV29-1 to TRBJ2-1, with TRBD2 matching 12 bases. The CDR3 covers 13 residues. CDR1 and CDR2 (germline): SQVTM, ANQGSEA. J lost 6 bases, V lost 6 bases, and 3 bases had no gene match.